A single sample is the source of the 32 T cell receptor beta chains below, sequenced in a study of cytomegalovirus exposure and HLA in healthy donors. PCR used 60 Vbeta primers and 13 Jbeta primers. This table comes from immunoSEQ multiplex PCR, and its TCRdb copy is limited to in-frame clones, with some not included. The sample consists of approximately 160,000 clones, around 80% of them appearing once. Source material: PBMCs. Receptors originate from a man aged 40-55 years in good health and CMV-seronegative.

In its sample, this clone was seen once. One end of the junction varies from germline; a read error may be responsible. The chain has TRBV7-9 and TRBJ1-1; possibly TRBD1 for D (6 bases). The CDR3 extends over 14 amino acids. Germline CDR1 SEHNR, CDR2 FQNEAQ (reference sequence). Written as DNA, the CDR3 is TGTTCCAGCAGCTTAGCTGCAGGACAGAATAAAGCTTTCTTT. Residues: CSSSLAAGQNKAFF.

The table lists this clone with a few counts. The gene calls are TRBV28 and TRBJ2-1, with a possible D match to TRBD2 (6 bases). V was pared by 7 bases and J by 0 bases, with 10 bases between. Per the germline V gene, CDR1 is MDHEN and CDR2 is SYDVKM. CDR3 length equals 14 residues. CDR3 DNA: TGTGCCAGCACCACGACTAGCTCCTACAATGAGCAGTTCTTC. Translating gives CASTTTSSYNEQFF.

This chain uses TRBV19 with TRBJ2-1; 8 nucleotides agree with TRBD2. Germline V lookup: CDR1 LNHDA, CDR2 SQIVND (reference sequence). The CDR3 has 12 residues. The V and J ends lost 6 bases and 14 bases, in that order; junction bases with no gene match: 9. For the CDR3, the DNA is TGTGCCAGTAGCTCCGGGGGGGGAACCAAGTTCTTC. Its translation is CASSSGGGTKFF.

The DNA for the CDR3 is TGTGCCAGTAGTACACACAGTATTCGGGAGGCTATCCACAACGAGCAGTACGTC. Translating gives CASSTHSIREAIHNEQYV. This rearrangement joins TRBV19 to TRBJ2-7, with 7 bases aligning to TRBD2. Germline trimming cut 4 bases from V and 5 bases from J; bases unmatched to any gene: 20. Germline V lookup: CDR1 LNHDA, CDR2 SQIVND (reference sequence). CDR3 length: 18 residues.

The chain is built from TRBV2 and TRBJ2-5; 8 bases are a match to TRBD1. Germline lookup yields CDR1 SNHLY and CDR2 FYNNEI. V was clipped by 7 bases and J by 2 bases; unmatched bases: 12. This CDR3 contains 16 residues. The CDR3 region is CASIRGPRNPQETQYF. In nucleotides, the CDR3 is TGTGCCAGCATCAGGGGGCCCCGGAACCCTCAAGAGACCCAGTACTTC.

Only a few counts were recorded for this clone. This rearrangement joins TRBV7-3 to TRBJ2-3; 7 nucleotides align to TRBD1. The CDR3 contains 14 residues. The germline V gene has CDR1 SGHTA and CDR2 FQGTGA. With 3 bases clipped from V and 4 bases from J, the junction kept 4 bases outside the gene matches. The DNA of the CDR3 is TGTGCCAGCAGCTTCGGACAGGCGGCAGATACGCAGTATTTT. It is translated as CASSFGQAADTQYF.

The chain is built from TRBV4-1 and TRBJ2-5, with D unclear. CDR1 and CDR2 from the germline V gene are MGHRA and YSYEKL. The CDR3 sequence is 13 residues long. V was trimmed by 2 bases and J by 1 base, leaving 5 bases between them. The CDR3 is CASSQYIQETQYF. CDR3 nucleotide sequence: TGCGCCAGCAGCCAATATATCCAAGAGACCCAGTACTTC.

V and J are TRBV9 and TRBJ2-7; 8 nucleotides line up with TRBD1. Germline V gene lookup returns CDR1 SGDLS and CDR2 YYNGEE. This CDR3 contains 16 residues. V was clipped by 3 bases and J by 1 base; unmatched bases: 9. The DNA for the CDR3 is TGTGCCAGCAGCGAGGGCGCGGGACAGGCATCCTACGAGCAGTACTTC. This translates into CASSEGAGQASYEQYF.

V and J are TRBV28 and TRBJ2-7; 13 bases map to TRBD2. V lost 4 bases, J lost 7 bases, and 7 bases stayed unmatched. Germline CDR1 and CDR2: MDHEN and SYDVKM. The CDR3 has 15 residues. The DNA of the CDR3 is TGTGCCAGCAGTTACAGACTAGCGGGAGGTCGTGAGCAGTACTTC. Protein product: CASSYRLAGGREQYF.

This chain joins TRBV5-1 and TRBJ1-1; perhaps TRBD1 as D (5 bases). Trimming stripped 3 bases from V and 5 bases from J, with 14 bases between. Germline-derived CDR1 and CDR2 are SGHRS and YFSETQ. The CDR3 length is 14 residues. CDR3 amino acids: CASSSFAGGTEAFF. The DNA for the CDR3 is TGCGCCAGCAGCTCCTTTGCGGGGGGGACTGAAGCTTTCTTT.

This chain uses TRBV30 with TRBJ2-1, with 14 positions matching TRBD2. This CDR3 contains 19 residues. Germline V gene sequence: CDR1 GTSNPN, CDR2 SVGIG (reference sequence). After removal of 1 base from V and 8 bases from J, the junction contained 16 bases not matched to a gene. The CDR3 sequence: CAWSGFVKETSGRADEQFF. Written as DNA, the CDR3 is TGTGCCTGGAGTGGTTTTGTTAAGGAGACTAGCGGGAGGGCCGATGAGCAGTTCTTC.

As for this clone: A read error may produce the germline difference seen at one junction end. This chain uses TRBV7-9 with TRBJ1-5; possible D gene TRBD1, 5 bases. The CDR3 contains 13 residues. Germline lookup yields CDR1 SEHNR and CDR2 FQNEAQ (reference sequence). CDR3 region: CSSSLGGNQPQHF. CDR3 nucleotides: TGTTCCAGCAGCCTCGGGGGAAATCAGCCCCAGCATTTT.

The CDR3 is CASSTGTSGRRGFF. CDR3 DNA: TGCGCCAGCAGCACCGGGACTAGCGGGAGGCGGGGGTTCTTC. The rearrangement links TRBV5-1 to TRBJ2-1, with 15 bases matching TRBD2. V lost 4 bases to trimming and J lost 15 bases; unmatched junction nucleotides: 8. The germline gives CDR1 SGHRS, CDR2 YFSETQ. The CDR3 is 14 residues long.

This chain connects TRBV19 to TRBJ1-5; 7 bases match TRBD1. The V gene's germline CDR1 is LNHDA and CDR2 SQIVND (reference sequence). This CDR3 is built from 17 residues. After removal of 5 bases from V and 9 bases from J, the junction contained 19 bases not matched to a gene. CDR3 protein: CASSFTTGQVVGRPQHF. The DNA for the CDR3 is TGTGCCAGTAGTTTCACTACCGGACAGGTGGTCGGTAGGCCCCAGCATTTT.

The chain uses TRBV15 and TRBJ2-1; perhaps TRBD2 as D (6 bases). This CDR3 region has 13 residues. Germline V gene sequence: CDR1 LNHNV, CDR2 YYDKDF (reference sequence). V lost 3 bases to trimming and J lost 8 bases, with 11 bases between them. CDR3 in DNA: TGTGCCACCAGCAGGCGGGGACTCGATGAGCAGTTCTTC. It is translated as CATSRRGLDEQFF.

V gene TRBV10-2 combines with J gene TRBJ2-7; 9 bases match TRBD2. The CDR3 spans 14 residues. In germline, CDR1 is WSHSY, CDR2 SAAADI. Trimming at V came to 8 bases and at J to 3 bases, leaving 8 bases not matched to a gene. The CDR3 bases are TGCGCCAGCGGAGGGCTAGCGGGGAACTACGAGCAGTACGTC. Its protein product is CASGGLAGNYEQYV.

The rearrangement links TRBV19 to TRBJ2-7; TRBD1 is a possible D gene (5 bases). The CDR3 extends over 15 amino acids. The V gene's germline CDR1 is LNHDA and CDR2 SQIVND (reference sequence). Trimming stripped 4 bases from V and 3 bases from J, with 16 bases between. The CDR3 nucleotides read TGTGCCAGTAGTAGCAGGGTCCAATCCGTCTACGAGCAGTACTTC. Translating it yields CASSSRVQSVYEQYF.

The rearrangement joins TRBV7-3 to TRBJ2-1; TRBD1 matches 7 bases. CDR1 is SGHTA, CDR2 FQGTGA, per germline. This CDR3 region has 15 residues. V lost 0 bases, J lost 5 bases, and 4 bases stayed unmatched. This CDR3 is CASSLTGQADNEQFF. Written as DNA, the CDR3 is TGTGCCAGCAGCTTAACAGGACAGGCAGACAATGAGCAGTTCTTC.

The genes are TRBV6-5 and TRBJ2-7, with 9 bases fitting TRBD1. Germline CDR1 is MNHEY and CDR2 is SVGAGI. J gave up 2 bases and V 1 base, and 0 bases lay outside the gene matches. The CDR3 is 14 residues long. The CDR3 loop is CASSYYRGPYEQYF. CDR3 DNA sequence: TGTGCCAGCAGTTACTACAGGGGGCCCTACGAGCAGTACTTC.

This clone appeared once. The chain links TRBV11-2 to TRBJ2-4, with 7 bases lining up with TRBD1. With V trimmed by 1 base and J by 12 bases, 3 bases remained unmatched. This CDR3 comprises 12 residues. Germline V gives CDR1 SGHAT, CDR2 FQNNGV. The chain's CDR3 is CASSLVRDSQYF. The DNA of the CDR3 is TGTGCCAGCAGCTTAGTTCGGGACAGTCAGTACTTC.

The chain couples TRBV19 to TRBJ2-2; 14 bases are shared with TRBD2. The trim removed 3 bases at V and 3 bases at J, leaving 9 bases unmatched. The germline CDR1 and CDR2 sequences are LNHDA and SQIVND (reference sequence). The CDR3 loop spans 19 amino acids. The CDR3 loop reads CASSIQRLAGGRYTGELFF. The CDR3, as DNA: TGTGCCAGTAGTATCCAAAGACTAGCGGGAGGGAGGTACACCGGGGAGCTGTTTTTT.

This clone was counted a few times. J is TRBJ1-2 and V is TRBV5-6; 7 bases are a match to TRBD1. Germline V lookup: CDR1 SGHDT, CDR2 YYEEEE. Trimming removed 5 bases from V and 4 bases from J; junction bases left unmatched: 11. The length of the CDR3 is 15 residues. The CDR3 reads CASSWAGTEPYGYTF. In DNA, the CDR3 is TGTGCCAGCAGTTGGGCCGGGACAGAACCCTATGGCTACACCTTC.

The chain carries TRBV6-1 and TRBJ2-3; perhaps TRBD2 as D (6 bases). In germline, CDR1 is MNHNS, CDR2 SASEGT. V was shortened by 6 bases and J by 4 bases, with 14 bases between the two germline ends. The CDR3 is made up of 14 amino acids. The CDR3 DNA sequence: TGTGCCAGCAGCCTAGGAGGGCGAGCAGATACGCAGTATTTT. Residues: CASSLGGRADTQYF.

The chain uses TRBV11-3 and TRBJ1-3; the match to TRBD1 covers 8 bases. This CDR3 region has 16 residues. In germline, CDR1 is SGHNT, CDR2 YENEEA. Losses at the gene ends were 1 base for V and 7 bases for J; bases not matched to a gene: 9. The CDR3 loop is CASSLGTGTGRNTIYF. CDR3 DNA sequence: TGTGCCAGCAGCTTAGGCACCGGGACAGGAAGGAACACCATATATTTT.

The V and J genes are TRBV27 and TRBJ1-2; a possible D gene is TRBD1 (6 bases). Deletions cut 2 bases from V and 3 bases from J, with 16 bases between. The CDR3 is 16 amino acids. CDR1 is MNHEY, CDR2 SMNVEV, per germline (reference sequence). CDR3 in amino acids: CASSLQAGAGDYGYTF. The CDR3 region has the DNA TGTGCCAGCAGTTTACAGGCAGGGGCCGGGGACTATGGCTACACCTTC.

The chain carries TRBV29-1 and TRBJ2-1; 8 bases are shared with TRBD1. With V trimmed by 8 bases and J by 8 bases, 14 bases remained unmatched. This CDR3 has 14 residues. Germline loops: CDR1 SQVTM, CDR2 ANQGSEA. CDR3 in DNA: TGCAGCTGCACAGACCCGGACAGGGACTATGAGCAGTTCTTC. The encoded protein is CSCTDPDRDYEQFF.

This clone turned up a few times. J is TRBJ1-2 and V is TRBV6-5; possibly TRBD1 for D (6 bases). This CDR3 is 13 amino acids long. Trimming pared 6 bases from V and 5 bases from J, leaving 13 bases between. The germline gives CDR1 MNHEY, CDR2 SVGAGI. The CDR3 DNA reads as TGTGCCAGCAGCATATCAGGGGAGTATGGCTACACCTTC. Protein sequence: CASSISGEYGYTF.

CDR3 in amino acids: CASGPASGYTGELFF. CDR3 bases: TGTGCCAGCGGCCCGGCTAGCGGCTACACCGGGGAGCTGTTTTTT. The chain couples TRBV6-5 to TRBJ2-2; 7 nucleotides match TRBD2. V lost 8 bases and J lost 3; bases outside the gene matches: 9. The germline V gene encodes CDR1 MNHEY and CDR2 SVGAGI. The CDR3 is 15 amino acids.

The V and J genes are TRBV10-3 and TRBJ2-1, with D tentatively TRBD2 (7 bases). The CDR3 extends over 15 amino acids. With 3 bases removed from V and 7 bases from J, the gap between germline ends came to 16 bases. The germline gives CDR1 ENHRY, CDR2 SYGVKD. The CDR3 sequence is CAISEASRGGNEQFF. The DNA of the CDR3 is TGTGCCATCAGTGAAGCGTCTAGGGGGGGGAATGAGCAGTTCTTC.

This clone was detected once. The rearrangement links TRBV10-3 to TRBJ1-1; 9 bases are a match to TRBD1. Germline V CDR1 and CDR2: ENHRY, SYGVKD. This CDR3 contains 12 residues. J was trimmed by 11 bases and V by 10 bases; bases with no gene match: 11. DNA of the CDR3: TGTGCCAACTCCGGGACAGGGTTGTTTGCTTTCTTT. This encodes CANSGTGLFAFF.

The genes are TRBV7-2 and TRBJ2-3; 8 bases line up with TRBD2. The V gene's germline CDR1 is SGHTA and CDR2 FQGNSA. The V and J ends lost 5 bases and 9 bases, in that order; junction bases with no gene match: 10. The CDR3 contains 14 residues. DNA for the CDR3: TGTGCCAGCAGCCCCATACCACTAGCGGAAACGCAGTATTTT. This encodes CASSPIPLAETQYF. Variable domain in full (rest from reference TRBV7-2 and TRBJ2-3): GAGVSQSPSNKVTEKGKDVELRCDPISGHTALYWYRQSLGQGLEFLIYFQGNSAPDKSGLPSDRFSAERTGGSVSTLTIQRTQQEDSAVYLCASSPIPLAETQYFGPGTRLTVL.

The chain combines TRBV5-1 with TRBJ2-7; 12 bases map to TRBD1. CDR1 SGHRS and CDR2 YFSETQ come from the germline V gene. Trimming removed 1 base from V and 5 bases from J; junction bases left unmatched: 7. The CDR3 length is 16 residues. The CDR3 reads CASSLWRGQGAHEQYF. As DNA, the CDR3 is TGCGCCAGCAGCTTGTGGAGGGGACAGGGGGCCCACGAGCAGTACTTC.